This is a list of T cell receptor beta chains from one sample in a study of T cells after yellow fever vaccination. From the 5' RACE reads, TCRdb called clonotypes with MiXCR, one entry per CDR3 protein. The data contain about 350,000 distinct CDR3 sequences, 7% to 9% of them singletons. Sequencing used PBMCs, obtained more than 40 days after the first yellow fever vaccination. Source of these receptors: a man between 18 and 35 years old who received the YFV17D yellow fever vaccine. Both conserved end residues are part of each CDR3. The order of the fields is J gene, V gene, clone size, D gene, CDR3 DNA, CDR3 protein. The D gene is left open where the match is weak. The size entry is marked missing in some rows and otherwise reads once, few, many or a size class.

>TRBJ2-2|TRBV28|.|.
TGTGCCACCGGGCTTTTCACCAGATTTGGCGGGGAGCTGTTTTTT
CATGLFTRFGGELFF
>TRBJ2-5|TRBV29-1|many|TRBD2
TGCAGCGTTGACCCGGTTGGCGGGGGAACCTCTGGGGAGACCCAGTACTTC
CSVDPVGGGTSGETQYF
>TRBJ1-5|TRBV7-2|few|.
TGTGCCAGCAGCTACAGGGTGGGCCAGCCCCAGCATTTT
CASSYRVGQPQHF
>TRBJ2-7|TRBV4-1|.|TRBD2
TGCGCCAGCAGCCAAGAACCCCAGCGGGGAGCCTACGAGCAGTACTTC
CASSQEPQRGAYEQYF
>TRBJ1-2|TRBV19|.|.
TGTGCCAGTAGTATCTGGCCGGGGAGGAACTATGGCTACACCTTC
CASSIWPGRNYGYTF
>TRBJ2-5|TRBV7-6|many|TRBD2
TGTGCCAGCAGCCCGGCGGGGGGGCCTCAAGAGACCCAGTACTTC
CASSPAGGPQETQYF
>TRBJ2-7|TRBV20-1|once|.
TGCAGTGCTAGAGAGGTTTTTAATGGGGAGCAGTACTTC
CSAREVFNGEQYF
>TRBJ2-5|TRBV5-5|.|.
TGTGCCAGCAGCTTAGATCGGATTGCAGAGACCCAGTACTTC
CASSLDRIAETQYF
>TRBJ2-3|TRBV6-2/TRBV6-3|.|.
TGTGCCAGTCACACTTTGGGGGTGGGCACAGATACGCAGTATTTT
CASHTLGVGTDTQYF
>TRBJ1-1|TRBV5-1|few|.
TGCGCCAGCAGCTACGGGACGAACACTGAAGCTTTCTTT
CASSYGTNTEAFF
>TRBJ1-5|TRBV5-1|few|.
TGCGCCAGCAGCTTGAGAGGGCCTCAGCCCCAGCATTTT
CASSLRGPQPQHF
>TRBJ1-1|TRBV6-2/TRBV6-3|few|TRBD1
TGTGCCAGCAGTTACTCGGGACAGCCCGTGAACACTGAAGCTTTCTTT
CASSYSGQPVNTEAFF
>TRBJ2-4|TRBV20-1|few|.
TGCAGTGCTAGAGGGGGGGTAGCCAAAAACATTCAGTACTTC
CSARGGVAKNIQYF
>TRBJ2-3|TRBV7-2|.|TRBD1
TGTGCCGGCAGCGACAGACAGGGGTTGGCAGATACGCAGTATTTT
CAGSDRQGLADTQYF
>TRBJ2-1|TRBV4-1|.|TRBD2
TGCGCCAGCAGACGACTAGCGGGGAACAATGAGCAGTTCTTC
CASRRLAGNNEQFF
>TRBJ1-2|TRBV7-2|.|TRBD1
TGTGCCAGCACCCCTCAGGGGGGCGACTATGGCTACACCTTC
CASTPQGGDYGYTF
>TRBJ1-1|TRBV4-1|.|.
TGCGCCAGCAGCCAAAGGGGAGCTGAAGCTTTCTTT
CASSQRGAEAFF
>TRBJ1-5|TRBV7-9|.|.
TGTGCCAGCAGCTCCGAATGGCAGAGCAATCAGCCCCAGCATTTT
CASSSEWQSNQPQHF
>TRBJ2-1|TRBV6-1|many|TRBD1
TGTGCCAGCAGTGAAGGGACAGGGACATACAATGAGCAGTTCTTC
CASSEGTGTYNEQFF
>TRBJ1-2|TRBV7-9|.|.
TGTGCCAGCAGCTCCCTCGTGACGGGGATAATATATGGCTACACCTTC
CASSSLVTGIIYGYTF
>TRBJ1-2|TRBV6-1|many|TRBD1
TGTGCCAGCGGGGTCTCCGGGACAGATTATGGCTACACCTTC
CASGVSGTDYGYTF
>TRBJ1-1|TRBV20-1|few|.
TGCAGTGCTAGAGGCATTTTAAACGCTTTCTTT
CSARGILNAFF
>TRBJ1-1|TRBV7-3|few|.
TGTGCCAGCACTAACGTAGGGGCGCAGACTGAAGCTTTCTTT
CASTNVGAQTEAFF
>TRBJ2-5|TRBV27|.|TRBD2
TGTGCCAGCAGAAGACCCGGGACTAGCGGGGGGGAAGAGACCCAGTACTTC
CASRRPGTSGGEETQYF
>TRBJ1-1|TRBV10-3|few|.
TGTGCCATCGGGATGGACGGTGAAGCTTTCTTT
CAIGMDGEAFF
>TRBJ1-1|TRBV9|.|.
TGTGCCAGCAGCGTAGGACCCTCGTACGGGGAGGGGAACACTGAAGCTTTCTTT
CASSVGPSYGEGNTEAFF
>TRBJ2-5|TRBV12-3/TRBV12-4|many|TRBD2
TGTGCCAGCACCAACTGGGGCGGGGGTCAGGGAGAGACCCAGTACTTC
CASTNWGGGQGETQYF
>TRBJ2-3|TRBV20-1|few|TRBD2
TGCAGTGCTATACCGGGGGTCGGGGGGAGCACAGATACGCAGTATTTT
CSAIPGVGGSTDTQYF
>TRBJ2-7|TRBV7-9|once|TRBD2
TGTGCCAGCAGCTTAGCTTCGGGGCGGGGGGCCTACGAGCAGTACTTC
CASSLASGRGAYEQYF
>TRBJ1-5|TRBV12-3/TRBV12-4|.|TRBD1
TGTGCCAGCAGCTTACAGGGGAGTCTTCAGCCCCAGCATTTT
CASSLQGSLQPQHF
>TRBJ2-1|TRBV18|.|.
TGTGCCAGCTCAGCGGACTTTGAGCAGTTCTTC
CASSADFEQFF
>TRBJ2-2|TRBV4-3|.|TRBD1
TGCGCCAGCAGCCTTGAGGACAGGGGAGGAACCGGGGAGCTGTTTTTT
CASSLEDRGGTGELFF
>TRBJ2-7|TRBV19|.|.
TGTGCCAGTAGTGTGAACAGGGTCGCCGAGCAGTACTTC
CASSVNRVAEQYF
>TRBJ2-3|TRBV20-1|many|.
TGCAGTGCTAGAGATTACGAACGAGATACGCAGTATTTT
CSARDYERDTQYF
>TRBJ2-7|TRBV4-1|.|.
TGCGCCAGCAGCCAAGTCGAAGGGGGCTACGAGCAGTACTTC
CASSQVEGGYEQYF
>TRBJ1-1|TRBV5-1|few|.
TGCGCCAGCAGCTTGGGGTCGGGGACTAACGGGCAGGCTTTCTTT
CASSLGSGTNGQAFF
>TRBJ1-6|TRBV12-3/TRBV12-4|few|TRBD1
TGTGCCAGCAGGGGAGGGACAGCGATAAATTCACCCCTCCACTTT
CASRGGTAINSPLHF
>TRBJ2-1|TRBV7-9|.|TRBD1
TGTGCCAGCAGCTTAGCGGGACAGGGGGTCTGGTTCTTC
CASSLAGQGVWFF
>TRBJ2-2|TRBV5-4|.|TRBD1
TGTGCCAGCAGCCCGGGACAGGCCGGGGAGCTGTTTTTT
CASSPGQAGELFF
>TRBJ2-3|TRBV27|few|TRBD2
TGTGCCAGCAGTTTGGTATTTGGAGTAGCGGGGGCCCCAGATACGCAGTATTTT
CASSLVFGVAGAPDTQYF
>TRBJ2-1|TRBV5-5|few|.
TGTGCCAGCAGTCGGGCTAATCTCAATGAGCAGTTCTTC
CASSRANLNEQFF
>TRBJ2-3|TRBV7-7|.|TRBD1
TGTGCTAGCAGCCGATTCCGGGACAGCGAGGGAGATACGCAGTATTTT
CASSRFRDSEGDTQYF
>TRBJ2-1|TRBV5-1|few|.
TGCGCCAGCAGCTTGGCCCAGGATGAGCAGTTCTTC
CASSLAQDEQFF
>TRBJ2-7|TRBV29-1|.|.
TGCAGCGTTGAAGGGGGGACTCCATACGAGCAGTACTTC
CSVEGGTPYEQYF
>TRBJ2-3|TRBV19|.|.
TGTGCCAGCGAGGAACAGGGCGCCACGTTCGCTACGCAGTATTTT
CASEEQGATFATQYF
>TRBJ2-2|TRBV6-1|many|TRBD1
TGTGCCAGCACCGGACAGGGCCGCACCGGGGAGCTGTTTTTT
CASTGQGRTGELFF
>TRBJ2-5|TRBV12-3/TRBV12-4|few|TRBD2
TGTGCCAGCAGTTTATGGGGGGGGATACAAGAGACCCAGTACTTC
CASSLWGGIQETQYF
>TRBJ2-3|TRBV5-1|.|.
TGCGCCAGCAGCTTGAACCCCACAGATACGCAGTATTTT
CASSLNPTDTQYF
>TRBJ1-5|TRBV4-1|few|.
TGCGCCAGCAGCCAAGCAAACATTCAGCCCCAGCATTTT
CASSQANIQPQHF
>TRBJ2-1|TRBV29-1|.|.
TGCAGCGCTAAAGACAGTTTCAATGAGCAGTTCTTC
CSAKDSFNEQFF
>TRBJ2-1|TRBV7-2|many|TRBD1
TGTGCCAGCAGAATAACCGGGACAGATTACAATGAGCAGTTCTTC
CASRITGTDYNEQFF
>TRBJ1-1|TRBV7-9|few|.
TGTGCCAGCAGCCCGACCCAGGGAGGGATTCGGACTGAAGCTTTCTTT
CASSPTQGGIRTEAFF
>TRBJ2-1|TRBV2|.|TRBD2
TGTGCCAGCAGTGATCTGACTAGCGCCGAAAGTGAGCAGTTCTTC
CASSDLTSAESEQFF